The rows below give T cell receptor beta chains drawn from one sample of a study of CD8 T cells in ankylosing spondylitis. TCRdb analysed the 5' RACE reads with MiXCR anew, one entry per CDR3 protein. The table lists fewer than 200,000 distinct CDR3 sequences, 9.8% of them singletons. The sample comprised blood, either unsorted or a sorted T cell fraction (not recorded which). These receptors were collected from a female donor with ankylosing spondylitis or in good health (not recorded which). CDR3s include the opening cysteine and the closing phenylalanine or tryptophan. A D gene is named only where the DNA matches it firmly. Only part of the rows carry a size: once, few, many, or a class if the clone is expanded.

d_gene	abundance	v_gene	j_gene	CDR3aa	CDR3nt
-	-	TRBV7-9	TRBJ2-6	CASSLSSGANVLTF	TGTGCCAGCAGCTTATCTTCTGGGGCCAACGTCCTGACTTTC
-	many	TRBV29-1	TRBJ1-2	CSVVWTDGYTF	TGCAGCGTTGTGTGGACAGACGGCTACACCTTC
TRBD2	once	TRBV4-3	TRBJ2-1	CASSQDAELASDEQFF	TGCGCCAGCAGCCAGGACGCGGAACTAGCGAGCGATGAGCAGTTCTTC
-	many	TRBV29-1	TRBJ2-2	CSVERGDTGELFF	TGCAGCGTTGAGAGGGGTGACACCGGGGAGCTGTTTTTT
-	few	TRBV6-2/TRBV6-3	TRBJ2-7	CASSGQGASYEQYF	TGTGCCAGCAGTGGACAAGGCGCATCCTACGAGCAGTACTTC
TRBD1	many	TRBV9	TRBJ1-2	CASSVGAGGTNYGYTF	TGTGCCAGCAGCGTAGGGGCAGGGGGAACTAACTATGGCTACACCTTC
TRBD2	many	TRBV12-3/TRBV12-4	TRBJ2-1	CASSPGTSGRAGQFF	TGTGCCAGCAGCCCTGGGACTAGCGGGAGAGCCGGGCAGTTCTTC
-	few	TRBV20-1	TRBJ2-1	CSVFDSEGDRGHEQFF	TGCAGTGTTTTTGACAGTGAGGGGGATAGGGGCCATGAGCAGTTCTTC
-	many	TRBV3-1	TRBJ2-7	CASSLPRMSLEQYF	TGTGCCAGCAGCCTTCCCCGCATGTCCCTGGAGCAGTACTTC
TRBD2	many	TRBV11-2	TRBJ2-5	CASSPWTSGSETQYF	TGTGCCAGCAGCCCCTGGACTAGCGGGAGTGAGACCCAGTACTTC
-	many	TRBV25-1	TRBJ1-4	CASSGTPTATNEKLFF	TGTGCCAGCTCCGGGACACCCACCGCAACTAATGAAAAACTGTTTTTT
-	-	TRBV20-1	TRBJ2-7	CSAAASRSSYEQYF	TGCAGTGCCGCCGCGTCGAGGAGCTCCTACGAGCAGTACTTC
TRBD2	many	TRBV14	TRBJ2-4	CASSQGPGSGSRNIQYF	TGTGCCAGCAGCCAAGGGCCGGGGAGCGGGAGTAGGAACATTCAGTACTTC
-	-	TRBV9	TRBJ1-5	CASSVTDSNQPQHF	TGTGCCAGCAGCGTAACTGATAGCAATCAGCCCCAGCATTTT
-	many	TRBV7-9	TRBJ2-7	CASAESAGEQYF	TGTGCCAGCGCTGAGAGTGCCGGCGAGCAGTACTTC
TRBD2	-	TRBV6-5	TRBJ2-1	CASSFWTSGASRNEQFF	TGTGCCAGCAGTTTCTGGACTAGCGGGGCTTCCAGGAATGAGCAGTTCTTC
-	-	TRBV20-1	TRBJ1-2	CSARGGRGYGYTF	TGCAGTGCTAGAGGAGGGAGAGGCTATGGCTACACCTTC
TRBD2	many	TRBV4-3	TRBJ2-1	CASSQEAGGNNEQFF	TGCGCCAGCAGCCAAGAAGCGGGAGGAAACAATGAGCAGTTCTTC
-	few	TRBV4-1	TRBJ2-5	CASSQPYVSQETQYF	TGCGCCAGCAGCCAACCGTATGTCTCTCAAGAGACCCAGTACTTC
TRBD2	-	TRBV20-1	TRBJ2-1	CSASLAGGYFSYNEQFF	TGCAGTGCTAGTCTGGCGGGAGGCTACTTCTCCTACAATGAGCAGTTCTTC
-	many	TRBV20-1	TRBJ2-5	CSAGLISGFQETQYF	TGCAGTGCCGGGCTAATATCTGGTTTTCAAGAGACCCAGTACTTC
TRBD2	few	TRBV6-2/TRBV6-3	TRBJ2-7	CASSPRRTSGTYEQYF	TGTGCCAGCAGCCCCCGTAGGACTAGCGGCACCTACGAGCAGTACTTC
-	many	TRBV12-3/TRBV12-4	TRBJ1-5	CASSSSTNQPQHF	TGTGCCAGCAGTTCCAGCACCAATCAGCCCCAGCATTTT
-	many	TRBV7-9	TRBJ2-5	CASSLSETQYF	TGTGCCAGCAGCTTGTCGGAGACCCAGTACTTC
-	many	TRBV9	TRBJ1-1	CASSVARGTEAFF	TGTGCCAGCAGCGTCGCTCGGGGGACTGAAGCTTTCTTT
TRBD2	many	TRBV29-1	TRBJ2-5	CSVDDRRGGETQYF	TGCAGCGTTGATGATAGGAGGGGAGGGGAGACCCAGTACTTC
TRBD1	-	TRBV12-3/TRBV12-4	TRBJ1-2	CASSLGQALSGYTF	TGTGCCAGCAGTTTGGGACAGGCCCTAAGCGGCTACACCTTC
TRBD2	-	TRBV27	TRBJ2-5	CASSPGGRQETQYF	TGTGCCAGCAGTCCCGGGGGGAGACAAGAGACCCAGTACTTC
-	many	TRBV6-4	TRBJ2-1	CASSALPYNEQFF	TGTGCCAGCAGTGCCCTACCCTACAATGAGCAGTTCTTC
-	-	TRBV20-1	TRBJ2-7	CSARDLRLSLSLDEYF	TGCAGTGCTAGAGACCTTCGACTATCCCTCTCCCTCGACGAGTACTTC
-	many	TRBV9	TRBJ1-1	CASSSGGAVAFF	TGTGCCAGCAGCTCAGGAGGAGCCGTGGCTTTCTTT
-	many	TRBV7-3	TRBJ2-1	CASSLLGEIMDNEQFF	TGTGCCAGCAGCTTGCTCGGGGAGATAATGGACAATGAGCAGTTCTTC
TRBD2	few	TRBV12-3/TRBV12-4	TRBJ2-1	CASSFPYTGGPLPRSYNEQFF	TGTGCCAGCAGTTTTCCCTACACGGGAGGGCCGTTACCGCGCTCCTACAATGAGCAGTTCTTC
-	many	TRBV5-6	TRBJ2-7	CASSFSWVPYEQYF	TGTGCCAGCAGCTTCTCGTGGGTCCCCTACGAGCAGTACTTC
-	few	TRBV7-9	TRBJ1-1	CASSPENTEAFF	TGTGCCAGCAGTCCTGAGAACACTGAAGCTTTCTTT